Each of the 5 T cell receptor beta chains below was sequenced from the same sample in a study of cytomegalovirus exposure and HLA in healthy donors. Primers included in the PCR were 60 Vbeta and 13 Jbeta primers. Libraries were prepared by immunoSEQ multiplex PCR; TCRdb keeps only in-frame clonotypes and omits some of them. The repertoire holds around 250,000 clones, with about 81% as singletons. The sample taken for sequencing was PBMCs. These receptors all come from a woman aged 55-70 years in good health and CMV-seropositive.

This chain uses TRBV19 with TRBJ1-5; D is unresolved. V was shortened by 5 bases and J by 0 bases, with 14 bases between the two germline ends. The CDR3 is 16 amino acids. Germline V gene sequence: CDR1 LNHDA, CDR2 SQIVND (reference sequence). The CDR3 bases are TGTGCCAGTAGTCCTCAACAGAGCTCTAGCAATCAGCCCCAGCATTTT. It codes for CASSPQQSSSNQPQHF.

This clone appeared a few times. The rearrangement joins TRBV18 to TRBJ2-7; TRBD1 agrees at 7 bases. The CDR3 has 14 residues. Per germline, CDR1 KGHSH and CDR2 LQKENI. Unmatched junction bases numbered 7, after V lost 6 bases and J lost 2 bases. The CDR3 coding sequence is TGTGCCAGCTCGCCGCTGGGACAGACCTACGAGCAGTACTTC. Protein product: CASSPLGQTYEQYF.

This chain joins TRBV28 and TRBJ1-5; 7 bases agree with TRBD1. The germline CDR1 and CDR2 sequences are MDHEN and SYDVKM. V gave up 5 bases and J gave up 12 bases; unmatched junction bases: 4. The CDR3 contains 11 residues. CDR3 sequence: CASSVQGFQHF. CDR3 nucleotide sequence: TGTGCCAGCAGTGTACAGGGGTTCCAGCATTTT.

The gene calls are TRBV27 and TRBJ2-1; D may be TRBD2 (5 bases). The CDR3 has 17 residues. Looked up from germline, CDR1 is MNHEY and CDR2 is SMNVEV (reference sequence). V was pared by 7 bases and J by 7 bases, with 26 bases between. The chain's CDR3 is CASTREGLAVPRNEQFF. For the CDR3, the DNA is TGTGCCAGCACCCGCGAGGGCCTCGCAGTTCCGAGGAATGAGCAGTTCTTC.

The DNA of the CDR3 is TGTGCCAGCAGCCTCGGGACTAGCAGGGAGCAGTACTTC. Translation: CASSLGTSREQYF. V is TRBV7-3 and J is TRBJ2-7; TRBD2 matches at 9 bases. There are 13 residues in the CDR3. Germline V CDR1 and CDR2: SGHTA, FQGTGA. V dropped 5 bases and J dropped 7; count of bases not matched to a gene: 6.